Listed below are T cell receptor beta chains from one sample, sequenced in a study of blood T cells in healthy people across ages. TCRdb passed the 5' RACE reads through MiXCR, listing each CDR3 protein once. The sample has hundreds of thousands of distinct CDR3 sequences, roughly 43% seen once; the top ten hold approximately 23%. Sequenced: blood. The source is a man at least 80 years old in good health. Each CDR3 is given with its conserved first and last residue. D genes are given only for firm matches. Rows may omit the clone size; those that give it use once, few, many or a size class.

clone size	J gene	D gene	V gene	CDR3 DNA	CDR3 protein
few	TRBJ2-7	NA	TRBV25-1	TGTGCCAGCAGTGATTCTAGACTGGTCTACGAGCAGTACTTC	CASSDSRLVYEQYF
NA	TRBJ2-1	NA	TRBV20-1	TGCAGTGCTCAACAGGGATTATCATACAATGAGCAGTTCTTC	CSAQQGLSYNEQFF
few	TRBJ2-7	NA	TRBV6-2/TRBV6-3	TGTGCCAGCAGTTATCGACAGGTCTACGAGCAGTACTTC	CASSYRQVYEQYF
few	TRBJ1-5	NA	TRBV6-2/TRBV6-3	TGTGCCAGCAGTTACGGCGGGGTCAATCAGCCCCAGCATTTT	CASSYGGVNQPQHF
few	TRBJ1-2	NA	TRBV7-9	TGTGCCAGCAGCTCCCCGGGTTCTGGCTATGGCTACACCTTC	CASSSPGSGYGYTF
NA	TRBJ2-3	TRBD2	TRBV11-2	TGTGCCAGCAGAGCCGGGGCGGGGGAGTATACGCAGTATTTT	CASRAGAGEYTQYF
NA	TRBJ2-5	NA	TRBV9	TGTGCCAGCAGCGTAGATCTTAGCCAAGAGACCCAGTACTTC	CASSVDLSQETQYF
few	TRBJ2-3	NA	TRBV29-1	TGCAGCGTTGTGGGACACGAAACAGATACGCAGTATTTT	CSVVGHETDTQYF
NA	TRBJ1-4	NA	TRBV29-1	TGCAGCGTTACGCAGGGGCGGGGTAATGAAAAACTGTTTTTT	CSVTQGRGNEKLFF
NA	TRBJ2-3	NA	TRBV27	TGTGCCAGTAGTTTGAGGGCAGCGACAGATACGCAGTATTTT	CASSLRAATDTQYF
NA	TRBJ1-5	NA	TRBV20-1	TGTTCAGGGAGGCCAGGCGATCAGCCCCAGCATTTT	CSGRPGDQPQHF
NA	TRBJ2-3	NA	TRBV5-1	TGCGCCAGCAGCCAGGACCACGGGGACGCAGATACGCAGTATTTT	CASSQDHGDADTQYF
NA	TRBJ1-4	TRBD1	TRBV4-3	TGCGCCAGCAGCACTAGACAGGGCGGTGAAAAACTGTTTTTT	CASSTRQGGEKLFF
few	TRBJ1-2	TRBD1	TRBV4-3	TGCGCCAGCAGCCAAGACAGGGGGCGGAATGGCTACACCTTC	CASSQDRGRNGYTF
NA	TRBJ2-6	NA	TRBV3-1	TGTGCCAGCAGCCAAGGGGGGGCCAACGTCCTGAATTTC	CASSQGGANVLNF
NA	TRBJ1-4	NA	TRBV7-2	TGTGCCAGCAGCTTAGGTGGCAGCGAGGAAGAAAAACTGTTTTTT	CASSLGGSEEEKLFF
few	TRBJ2-1	NA	TRBV20-1	TGCAGTGCTAGAGATCGGTCTAGCGTCTACAATGAGCAGTTCTTC	CSARDRSSVYNEQFF
NA	TRBJ2-1	TRBD2	TRBV12-5	TGTGCTAGTGGTCCCGGGGGACTAGATACGAATGAGCAGTTCTTC	CASGPGGLDTNEQFF
NA	TRBJ2-4	NA	TRBV20-1	TGCAGTGCTAGGGGGGGACCGGACATTCAGTACTTC	CSARGGPDIQYF
few	TRBJ1-2	NA	TRBV21-1	TGTGCCAGCAGCACGGGACAGAGAAAGTACTATGGCTACACCTTC	CASSTGQRKYYGYTF
NA	TRBJ1-2	TRBD1	TRBV20-1	TGCAGTGCTGGGACCAGGGACAGGGGTGGCTACACCTTC	CSAGTRDRGGYTF
NA	TRBJ2-7	TRBD1	TRBV7-2	TGTGCCAGCAGCAGCAGCAACCAGGGCCCGGGACAGAGATACGAGCAGTACTTC	CASSSSNQGPGQRYEQYF
many	TRBJ1-2	NA	TRBV6-6	TGTGCCAGCACCCCAGGGGTCGGACAGTACTATGGCTACACCTTC	CASTPGVGQYYGYTF
many	TRBJ2-5	NA	TRBV7-6	TGTGCCAGCACCATTTTCGAGACCCAGTACTTC	CASTIFETQYF
NA	TRBJ2-7	TRBD2	TRBV7-2	TGTGCCAGCAGCGCGCAAGGACTAGCGGGAGTTGGGGCTTACAATGAGCAGTACTTC	CASSAQGLAGVGAYNEQYF
NA	TRBJ2-7	TRBD1	TRBV3-1	TGTGCCAGCAGCCAAGGAAGACAGGGGAGCCACGAGCAGTACTTC	CASSQGRQGSHEQYF
once	TRBJ2-5	TRBD2	TRBV11-1	TGTGCCAGCAGCTCCCGCGGGAGGGGGGCACAAGAGACCCAGTACTTC	CASSSRGRGAQETQYF
NA	TRBJ2-1	TRBD2	TRBV4-2	TGTGCCAGCAGCCAAGAGTGGCAGCGGGAGTTCGATGAGCAGTTCTTC	CASSQEWQREFDEQFF
few	TRBJ2-1	TRBD2	TRBV25-1	TGTGCCAGCAAACTAGCGGGAGGGCAGAATGAGCAGTTCTTC	CASKLAGGQNEQFF
once	TRBJ2-2	NA	TRBV5-1	TGCGCCAGCAGCTTCCCAGGGGGGACCGCCGGGGAGCTGTTTTTT	CASSFPGGTAGELFF
few	TRBJ1-5	NA	TRBV6-6	TGTGCCACCTTGGAAAGGCCAAATCAGCCCCAGCATTTT	CATLERPNQPQHF
NA	TRBJ2-3	TRBD2	TRBV7-2	TGTGCCAGCTCACGGGGGGGGGCCTACACAGATACGCAGTATTTT	CASSRGGAYTDTQYF
NA	TRBJ2-1	NA	TRBV9	TGTGCCAGCAGTCGCGACCCATACAATGAGCAGTTCTTC	CASSRDPYNEQFF
NA	TRBJ1-6	NA	TRBV25-1	TGTGCCAGCAGTGAAAGCTTCCACGTACCCCTCCACTTT	CASSESFHVPLHF
NA	TRBJ2-5	TRBD1	TRBV9	TGTGCCAGCAGCGCGAGAGGCACAGGGGGCTTGGAGACCCAGTACTTC	CASSARGTGGLETQYF
once	TRBJ2-7	NA	TRBV6-6	TGTACCAGCAGTTACGTTGAGGCAAGCTCCTACGAGCAGTATTTC	CTSSYVEASSYEQYF
NA	TRBJ1-6	NA	TRBV12-3/TRBV12-4	TGTGCCAGCAGTTTCAGTTCACCCCTCCACTTT	CASSFSSPLHF
few	TRBJ2-1	TRBD2	TRBV7-6	TGTGCCAGCAGCTGGCCTGAGACTAGCGGGGAGACGAATGAGCAGTTCTTC	CASSWPETSGETNEQFF
few	TRBJ1-1	TRBD1	TRBV4-2	TGTGCCAGCAGCCCAGACAGGGCGGGTGGCACTGAAGCTTTCTTT	CASSPDRAGGTEAFF